A selection of T cell receptor beta chains follows, all from one sample in a study of shared clonotypes between healthy human individuals. Profiled with immunoSEQ multiplex PCR; TCRdb holds only in-frame clones, not every one. The sample has 2 million to 2.5 million clones, about 90% seen once. The sequenced sample was naive CD4+ T cells from PBMCs. These receptors came from a young man in good health. Some clones in this sample may be carry-over from other donors' samples. Both conserved end residues are part of each CDR3. Fields, in order: clone size, D gene, J gene, V gene, CDR3 protein, CDR3 DNA. A D gene is named only where the DNA matches it firmly. Expanded clones get a size class; other rows say once, few or many, or leave the size out.

- | - | TRBJ2-1 | TRBV7-3 | CASSLNYWDNEQFF | TGTGCCAGCAGCTTAAACTATTGGGACAATGAGCAGTTCTTC
- | - | TRBJ2-3 | TRBV10-3 | CAISGQGSADTQYF | TGTGCCATCAGTGGCCAGGGGAGCGCCGATACGCAGTATTTT
few | TRBD1 | TRBJ1-2 | TRBV14 | CASSQGQGASYGYTF | TGTGCCAGCAGCCAGGGCCAGGGGGCCAGCTATGGCTACACCTTC
- | TRBD1 | TRBJ2-1 | TRBV13 | CASSPQGAREQFF | TGTGCCAGCAGCCCGCAGGGGGCACGAGAGCAGTTCTTC
- | TRBD2 | TRBJ2-7 | TRBV28 | CASSLTSGLVSEQYF | TGTGCCAGCAGTTTGACATCGGGACTAGTATCCGAGCAGTACTTC
- | - | TRBJ1-5 | TRBV5-6 | CASSLNRFDRNSNQPQHF | TGTGCCAGCAGCTTGAATAGGTTCGACAGAAATAGCAATCAGCCCCAGCATTTT
- | - | TRBJ2-3 | TRBV7-2 | CASKAASAKDTQYF | TGTGCCAGTAAAGCGGCATCGGCTAAGGATACGCAGTATTTT
- | - | TRBJ1-5 | TRBV30 | CAWSAQGIQPQHF | TGTGCCTGGAGTGCGCAGGGTATTCAGCCCCAGCATTTT
- | - | TRBJ1-1 | TRBV10-3 | CAISDPPGVIQGRAEAFF | TGTGCCATCAGTGATCCCCCTGGAGTAATACAGGGCAGAGCTGAAGCTTTCTTT
- | TRBD1 | TRBJ1-4 | TRBV5-5 | CASSQSTGGEKLFF | TGTGCCAGCAGCCAATCTACAGGGGGGGAAAAACTGTTTTTT
- | - | TRBJ2-1 | TRBV19 | CASSITQSGEQFF | TGTGCCAGTAGTATTACCCAGAGCGGAGAGCAGTTCTTC
- | TRBD1 | TRBJ2-3 | TRBV6-4 | CASSARGRGTDTQYF | TGTGCCAGCAGTGCCAGGGGGCGCGGGACAGATACGCAGTATTTT
- | TRBD2 | TRBJ2-2 | TRBV7-2 | CASSSGLGYTGELFF | TGTGCCAGCAGCTCGGGACTAGGGTACACCGGGGAGCTGTTTTTT
- | TRBD2 | TRBJ2-3 | TRBV15 | CATSRSSGNSDTQYF | TGTGCCACCAGCAGAAGTAGCGGGAACTCAGATACGCAGTATTTT
- | TRBD2 | TRBJ2-5 | TRBV5-1 | CASSWSTSGSETQYF | TGCGCCAGCAGCTGGTCGACTAGCGGGAGTGAGACCCAGTACTTC
- | - | TRBJ1-3 | TRBV2 | CASSSERGSGNTIYF | TGTGCCAGCAGCTCGGAGAGGGGTTCTGGAAACACCATATATTTT
- | - | TRBJ1-4 | TRBV5-1 | CASSLFGDGANEKLFF | TGCGCCAGCAGCTTGTTCGGGGATGGGGCTAATGAAAAACTGTTTTTT
few | TRBD1 | TRBJ2-7 | TRBV6-5 | CASSYSDRGTYEQYF | TGTGCCAGCAGTTACTCGGACAGGGGGACCTACGAGCAGTACTTC
- | - | TRBJ2-5 | TRBV7-9 | CASSLSGTGGETQYF | TGTGCCAGCAGCTTATCAGGGACGGGCGGAGAGACCCAGTACTTC
- | - | TRBJ2-5 | TRBV7-2 | CASSLDGPFGTQYF | TGTGCCAGCAGCTTAGACGGGCCCTTTGGGACCCAGTACTTC
- | - | TRBJ1-1 | TRBV6-1 | CASKGSFNTEAFF | TGTGCCAGCAAGGGCAGTTTCAACACTGAAGCTTTCTTT
- | TRBD2 | TRBJ2-7 | TRBV5-1 | CASSLASAGNYEQYF | TGCGCCAGCAGCTTGGCCTCAGCGGGGAACTACGAGCAGTACTTC
- | TRBD1 | TRBJ1-1 | TRBV6-5 | CASSYRGQFPAEAFF | TGTGCCAGCAGTTACCGGGGACAGTTCCCCGCTGAAGCTTTCTTT
- | - | TRBJ1-2 | TRBV4-1 | CASSQAGGANYGYTF | TGCGCCAGCAGCCAAGCCGGGGGTGCTAACTATGGCTACACCTTC